The 2 T cell receptor beta chains below were found in one sample sequenced in a study of T-cell memory formation after mild COVID-19. TCRdb redid the calling of the 5' RACE reads with MiXCR, one entry per CDR3 protein. The data contain 150,000 to 200,000 distinct CDR3 sequences, 20% to 25% of them singletons. Sequencing input: PBMCs or a T cell subset sorted from them (not recorded which). The receptor set was obtained from an adult woman who had mild COVID-19 (a few samples of this study predate the infection). Cell type and time point are not known.

V and J are TRBV7-9 and TRBJ1-1, with 8 bases identical to TRBD1. Per germline, CDR1 SEHNR and CDR2 FQNEAQ (reference sequence). The CDR3 runs 13 residues. J lost 5 bases, V lost 3 bases, and 2 bases had no gene match. The CDR3, as DNA: TGTGCCAGCAGCTTGGACAGGGAAACTGAAGCTTTCTTT. It translates to CASSLDRETEAFF. The whole variable domain, filled in from reference TRBV7-9 and TRBJ1-1, reads DTGVSQNPRHKITKRGQNVTFRCDPISEHNRLYWYRQTLGQGPEFLTYFQNEAQLEKSRLLSDRFSAERPKGSFSTLEIQRTEQGDSAMYLCASSLDRETEAFFGQGTRLTVV.

The V and J genes are TRBV5-1 and TRBJ1-1, with D uncertain. V was pared by 6 bases and J by 4 bases, with 10 bases between. Germline CDR1 SGHRS, CDR2 YFSETQ. The CDR3 sequence is 12 residues long. The CDR3 reads CASKEVFTEAFF. The CDR3 DNA sequence: TGCGCCAGCAAGGAGGTGTTCACTGAAGCTTTCTTT.